The 6 T cell receptor beta chains reported below all come from one sample, sequenced in a study of T cells in Graves' hyperthyroidism and ophthalmopathy. RNA transcripts were the template for amplifying TCR beta CDR3 regions. The TCR CDR3 first-round RT-PCR relied on the HTBI primer set. TCRdb called the multiplex PCR reads again in MiXCR, with one record for every CDR3 protein. The profile shows hundreds of thousands of distinct CDR3 sequences, approximately 14% of them singletons. Material: blood. These receptors all come from a woman between 50 and 59 years old with Graves' ophthalmopathy.

This clonotype was picked up many times. The chain employs TRBV7-9 and TRBJ2-1, with 7 bases fitting TRBD2. The germline CDR1 and CDR2 sequences are SEHNR and FQNEAQ (reference sequence). J gave up 4 bases and V 1 base, and 7 bases lay outside the gene matches. This CDR3 is 16 amino acids long. The CDR3 sequence: CASSLEAQRGYNEQFF. The CDR3 bases are TGTGCCAGCAGCTTAGAGGCCCAGCGGGGTTACAATGAGCAGTTCTTC.

The genes are TRBV19 and TRBJ1-2; 9 nucleotides align to TRBD1. Per the germline V gene, CDR1 is LNHDA and CDR2 is SQIVND (reference sequence). Germline trimming cut 3 bases from V and 9 bases from J; bases unmatched to any gene: 11. The CDR3 is made up of 15 amino acids. The CDR3: CASSIYGTGPGSYTF. Written as DNA, the CDR3 is TGTGCCAGTAGTATCTACGGGACAGGGCCGGGGAGCTACACCTTC.

This clonotype was detected once. The chain recombines TRBV9 with TRBJ2-5, with D hard to call. The CDR3 is 13 amino acids. Per germline, CDR1 SGDLS and CDR2 YYNGEE. The ends were cut back, 1 base at V and 5 bases at J, with 9 bases in the middle. CDR3 nucleotides: TGTGCCAGCAGCGTAACCTTTGGGGAGACCCAGTACTTC. Translated, it gives CASSVTFGETQYF.

This clonotype was recorded at least ten times. The chain links TRBV6-1 to TRBJ2-1; 14 nucleotides agree with TRBD2. CDR1 and CDR2 from the germline V gene are MNHNS and SASEGT. The CDR3 contains 16 residues. Germline trimming cut 8 bases from V and 8 bases from J; bases unmatched to any gene: 11. The CDR3 region is CASRPTSGRAPDEQFF. CDR3 nucleotides: TGTGCCAGCCGCCCGACTAGCGGGAGGGCCCCGGATGAGCAGTTCTTC.

This chain uses TRBV7-9 with TRBJ2-3; TRBD2 matches 7 bases. Per germline, CDR1 SEHNR and CDR2 FQNEAQ (reference sequence). With 0 bases clipped from V and 7 bases from J, the junction kept 10 bases outside the gene matches. The CDR3 is made up of 16 amino acids. CDR3 sequence reads: CASSLASLAERYTQYF. The CDR3 DNA sequence: TGTGCCAGCAGCTTAGCCTCCCTAGCGGAGCGCTATACGCAGTATTTT.

Many counts were recorded for this clonotype. V gene TRBV11-2 combines with J gene TRBJ2-5, with 13 bases lining up with TRBD2. J lost 5 bases, V lost 5 bases, and 17 bases had no gene match. This CDR3 contains 19 residues. Germline loops: CDR1 SGHAT, CDR2 FQNNGV. As DNA, the CDR3 is TGTGCCAGCAGCATAGGGGTACAACTAGCGGGAGGGCCTTTTGAGACCCAGTACTTC. Translating it yields CASSIGVQLAGGPFETQYF.